This entry is about one T cell receptor (beta chain). As yet, its antigen is unknown. The source of the sample is a study of cytomegalovirus exposure and HLA in healthy donors. Study details: Of the donors genotyped, several hundred in all, around 76% fell in the Caucasian-associated ancestry cluster.

PCR primers comprised 60 Vbeta and 13 Jbeta primers. Profiling relied on immunoSEQ multiplex PCR, and the TCRdb table lists in-frame clones only, not all of them. Among 120,000 to 150,000 clones, 70% to 85% were seen once, and the ten largest hold 1.9%. The CDR3 covers 15 residues. CDR1 LGHNA and CDR2 YNFKEQ come from the germline V gene. J lost 2 bases, V lost 3 bases, and 7 bases had no gene match. Study-wide findings and caveats: It was assumed in the presence/absence analyses that sequencing depth was roughly uniform across donors. Because they were indistinguishable, some V segments, including TRBV6-2 and TRBV6-3, were excluded. It was reportedly the case that the classifier diagnosed cytomegalovirus status with high specificity and sensitivity.

The genes are TRBV4-2 and TRBJ2-7; 7 bases align to TRBD2. This clonotype was obtained from a woman in her forties in good health and CMV-seronegative. Input material: PBMCs. The CDR3: CASSQWASGPYEQYF. CDR3 bases: TGTGCCAGCAGCCAGTGGGCTAGCGGTCCCTACGAGCAGTACTTC.